This T cell receptor beta chain was identified during a study of blood T cells in healthy people across ages (dated by TCRdb to about 2015). The study in broad terms: In model experiments, template switching captured roughly one uniquely barcoded TCR beta cDNA molecule for every two T cells. The study measured age-related changes in TCR beta repertoire diversity using deep sequencing normalized with unique cDNA molecular identifiers. Four age groups were formed from the donors: young (average approximately 17 years), middle-aged (around 41), aged (approximately 60) and long-lived (about 75). Donors of different ages were randomly distributed across sequencing lanes to avoid experimental bias. For two donors (one aged 18 to 29 and one aged 80 or older), the study analyzed two additional independent replicas of 1 million unique cDNA reads from the same blood draw.

V and J are truncated by 3 bases and 5 bases respectively, leaving an intervening sequence of 10 bases. The CDR3, cysteine through phenylalanine, is 13 amino acids long. Left in the record is the CDR3 DNA by itself, 39 bases read in frame from the first base. Per the germline V gene, SQVTM is the CDR1 and ANQGSEA is the CDR2. This clonotype appeared once. There is no known antigen for this receptor. No much larger clone exists at a distance of one base, and base qualities are not known. The receptor library was made with 5' RACE. These reads were obtained on an Illumina HiSeq 2500. A second PCR of 7 to 11 cycles was performed with a sample-barcoded 5' primer and a J-beta primer mix. Each TCR beta cDNA molecule received a unique molecular identifier from a template-switch 5' adaptor carrying 12 random nucleotides. Each sample yielded at least 3 million CDR3-containing paired-end reads. First-strand cDNA was synthesized from all RNA with the Mint cDNA synthesis kit, primed by a TRBC-specific oligonucleotide. After uracil-DNA glycosylase treatment, a first 18-cycle PCR used universal primers M1SS and BC2_uni_R on all cDNA. The paper's processing steps were these. Normalization of each sample was performed by random selection of 1 million high-quality reads, each carrying a distinct molecular identifier. Instead of being binned into consensus sequences, reads with shared molecular identifiers were discarded. MiTCR, run with a Q25 quality threshold and the strictest error-elimination algorithm, handled CDR3 identification, clonotype clustering and error correction. A nonparametric unseen species model using Euler transformation provided a lower-bound estimate of total TCR beta diversity. The public reads were run again by TCRdb, first through fastp at Q25 and then through MiXCR, and only productive beta chains were kept. When rows share a CDR3 protein, they turn into one entry using the most common DNA and genes. TCRdb, not the original authors, processed these V and J calls. This sample lists approximately 830,000 distinct CDR3 sequences; under 80% were detected once. Roughly 26% of the sample lies in the top ten.

Points the paper makes about the study in general: Estimates of total diversity from one million sequenced T cells were regarded as lower bounds and underestimates. Conclusive comparison of naive and antigen-experienced compartments was prevented by the profiling of bulk unsorted PBMCs. Observed TCR beta diversity per million T cells fell roughly linearly with age, and a significant reduction was already apparent by age around 39. Compared with the aged group, more naive CD4+ T cells, fewer expanded clones and increased TCR diversity were shown by the long-lived group, suggesting age selection. The CMV infection status of donors was not known, potentially confounding age-related changes in expanded clonotypes. The percentage of naive T cells measured by flow cytometry correlated strongly with observed TCR beta diversity.

Donors were a few dozen systemically healthy Caucasian individuals from Russia aged roughly 6 to 100 years. Each donor gave ten milliliters of peripheral blood, drawn into EDTA-treated Vacutainer tubes. Ficoll-Paque density-gradient centrifugation was used to isolate PBMCs, with at least 6 million obtained per sample. Total RNA, at least 6 micrograms per sample, was extracted from PBMCs with Trizol reagent. The percentages of naive CD45RAhigh/CD27high T cells were determined by flow cytometry on a PBMC aliquot from every donor. Recombination linked TRBV29-1 to TRBJ2-2, with an unclear D gene assignment. This sequence was found in a man aged 25-45 years in good health. Sample: blood. At the DNA level, the sequence is TGCAGCGTTGATGCCAGAAAGACCGGGGAGCTGTTTTTT. This translates into CSVDARKTGELFF.